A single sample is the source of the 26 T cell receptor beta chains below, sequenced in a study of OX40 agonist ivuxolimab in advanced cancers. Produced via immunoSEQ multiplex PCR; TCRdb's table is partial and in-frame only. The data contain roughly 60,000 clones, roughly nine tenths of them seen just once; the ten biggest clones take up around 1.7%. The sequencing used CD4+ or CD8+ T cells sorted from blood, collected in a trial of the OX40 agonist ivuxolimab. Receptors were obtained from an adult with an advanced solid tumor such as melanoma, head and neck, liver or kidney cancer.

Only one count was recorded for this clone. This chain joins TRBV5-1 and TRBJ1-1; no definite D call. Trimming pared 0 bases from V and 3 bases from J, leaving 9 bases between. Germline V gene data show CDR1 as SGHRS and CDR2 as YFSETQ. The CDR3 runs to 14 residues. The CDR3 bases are TGCGCCAGCAGCTTGGGGAGGGAGGACACTGAAGCTTTCTTT. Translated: CASSLGREDTEAFF.

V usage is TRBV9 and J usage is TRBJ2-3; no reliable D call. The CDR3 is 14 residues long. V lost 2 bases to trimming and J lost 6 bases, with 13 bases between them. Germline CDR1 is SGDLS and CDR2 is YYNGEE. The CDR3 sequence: CASSVDLRVDTQYF. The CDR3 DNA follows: TGTGCCAGCAGCGTTGACCTGAGAGTGGATACGCAGTATTTT.

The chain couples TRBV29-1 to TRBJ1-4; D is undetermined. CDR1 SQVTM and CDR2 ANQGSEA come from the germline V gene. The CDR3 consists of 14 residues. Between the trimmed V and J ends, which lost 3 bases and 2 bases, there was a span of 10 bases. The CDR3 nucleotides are TGCAGCGTTGACCGCGTTGGGACTAATGAAAAACTGTTTTTT. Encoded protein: CSVDRVGTNEKLFF. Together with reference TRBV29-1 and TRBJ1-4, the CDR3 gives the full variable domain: SAVISQKPSRDICQRGTSLTIQCQVDSQVTMMFWYRQQPGQSLTLIATANQGSEATYESGFVIDKFPISRPNLTFSTLTVSNMSPEDSSIYLCSVDRVGTNEKLFFGSGTQLSVL.

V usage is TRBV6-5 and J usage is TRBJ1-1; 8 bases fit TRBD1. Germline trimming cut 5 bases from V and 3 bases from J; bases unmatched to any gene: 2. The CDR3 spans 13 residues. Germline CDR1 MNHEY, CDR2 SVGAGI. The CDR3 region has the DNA TGTGCCAGCAGTCTGGACAGGGACACTGAAGCTTTCTTT. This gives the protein CASSLDRDTEAFF.

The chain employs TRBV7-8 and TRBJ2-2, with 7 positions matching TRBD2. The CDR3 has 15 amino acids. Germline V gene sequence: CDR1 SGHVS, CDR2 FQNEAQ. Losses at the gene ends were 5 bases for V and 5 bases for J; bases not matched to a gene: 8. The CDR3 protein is CASSPPTGGTGELFF. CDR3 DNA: TGTGCCAGCAGCCCTCCAACGGGAGGAACCGGGGAGCTGTTTTTT.

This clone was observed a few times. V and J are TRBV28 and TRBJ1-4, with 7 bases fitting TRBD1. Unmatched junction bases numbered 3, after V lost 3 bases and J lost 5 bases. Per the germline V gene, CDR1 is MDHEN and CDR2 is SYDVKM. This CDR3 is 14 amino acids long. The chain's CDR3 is CASSLAGGNEKLFF. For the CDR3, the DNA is TGTGCCAGCAGTTTGGCAGGGGGGAATGAAAAACTGTTTTTT.

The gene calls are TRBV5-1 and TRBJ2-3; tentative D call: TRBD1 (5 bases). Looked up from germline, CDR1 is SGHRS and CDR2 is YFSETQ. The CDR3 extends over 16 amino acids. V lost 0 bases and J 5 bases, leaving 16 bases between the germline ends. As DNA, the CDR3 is TGCGCCAGCAGCTTGGAAGGCAGGGTGGTGGGAGATACGCAGTATTTT. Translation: CASSLEGRVVGDTQYF.

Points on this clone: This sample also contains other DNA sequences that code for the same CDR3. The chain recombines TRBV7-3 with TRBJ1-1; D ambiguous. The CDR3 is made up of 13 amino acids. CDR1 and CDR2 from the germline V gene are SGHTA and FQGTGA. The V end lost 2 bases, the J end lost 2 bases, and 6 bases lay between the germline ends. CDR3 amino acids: CASSLERNTEAFF. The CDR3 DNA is TGTGCCAGCAGCTTAGAGAGAAACACTGAAGCTTTCTTT.

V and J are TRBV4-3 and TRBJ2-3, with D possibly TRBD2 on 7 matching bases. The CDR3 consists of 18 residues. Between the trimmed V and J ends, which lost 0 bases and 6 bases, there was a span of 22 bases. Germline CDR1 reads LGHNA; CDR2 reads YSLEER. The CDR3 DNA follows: TGCGCCAGCAGCCAAGATGCGGACCTCTGGGGGGGCCGGGATACGCAGTATTTT. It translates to CASSQDADLWGGRDTQYF.

The CDR3 sequence is CASSPDGTDTQYF. The CDR3, as DNA: TGTGCCAGCAGTCCGGATGGGACAGATACGCAGTATTTT. The chain combines TRBV6-5 with TRBJ2-3, with unresolved D. Trimming removed 5 bases from V and 3 bases from J, with 9 bases in between. Germline V CDR1 and CDR2: MNHEY, SVGAGI. CDR3 length: 13 amino acids.

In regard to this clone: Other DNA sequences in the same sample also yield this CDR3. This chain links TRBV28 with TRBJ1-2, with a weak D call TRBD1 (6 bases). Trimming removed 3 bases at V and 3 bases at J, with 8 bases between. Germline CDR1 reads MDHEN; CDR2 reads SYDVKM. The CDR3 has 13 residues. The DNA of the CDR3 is TGTGCCAGCAGTTTGGGGGGCGACTATGGCTACACCTTC. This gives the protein CASSLGGDYGYTF.

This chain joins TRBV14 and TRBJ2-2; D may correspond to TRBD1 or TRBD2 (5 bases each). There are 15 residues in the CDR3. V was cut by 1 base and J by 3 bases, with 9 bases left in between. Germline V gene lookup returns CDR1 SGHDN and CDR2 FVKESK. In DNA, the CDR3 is TGTGCCAGCAGCCAAGGAGGGACCTACACCGGGGAGCTGTTTTTT. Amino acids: CASSQGGTYTGELFF.

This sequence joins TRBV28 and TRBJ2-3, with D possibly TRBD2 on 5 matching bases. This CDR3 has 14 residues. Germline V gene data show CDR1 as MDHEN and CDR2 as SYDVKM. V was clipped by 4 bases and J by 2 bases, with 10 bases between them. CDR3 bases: TGTGCCAGCAGTTCGGGGTCCCTCACAGATACGCAGTATTTT. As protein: CASSSGSLTDTQYF.

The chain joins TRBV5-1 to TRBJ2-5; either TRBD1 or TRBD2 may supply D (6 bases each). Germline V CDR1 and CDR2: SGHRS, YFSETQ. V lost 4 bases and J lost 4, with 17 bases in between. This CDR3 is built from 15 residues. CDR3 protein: CASSPGVGGGETQYF. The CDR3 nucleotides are TGCGCCAGCAGCCCCGGGGTGGGGGGCGGAGAGACCCAGTACTTC.

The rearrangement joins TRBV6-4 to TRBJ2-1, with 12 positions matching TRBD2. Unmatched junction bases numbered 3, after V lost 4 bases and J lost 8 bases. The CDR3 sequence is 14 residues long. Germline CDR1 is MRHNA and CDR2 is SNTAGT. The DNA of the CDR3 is TGTGCCAGCAGTGCACTAGCGGGAGGCTATGAGCAGTTCTTC. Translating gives CASSALAGGYEQFF.

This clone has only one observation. The chain's CDR3 is CASSAGQGGYGYTF. The DNA of the CDR3 is TGTGCCAGCAGTGCGGGACAGGGCGGCTATGGCTACACCTTC. The V and J genes are TRBV6-1 and TRBJ1-2, with 9 bases aligning to TRBD1. CDR3 length: 14 residues. Germline values: CDR1 MNHNS, CDR2 SASEGT. J gave up 4 bases and V 4 bases, and 4 bases lay outside the gene matches.

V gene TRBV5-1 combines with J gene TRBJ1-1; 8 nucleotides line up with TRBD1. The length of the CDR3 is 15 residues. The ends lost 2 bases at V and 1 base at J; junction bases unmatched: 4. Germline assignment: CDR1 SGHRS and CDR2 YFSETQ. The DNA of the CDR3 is TGCGCCAGCAGCTTAATAACAGGGGGGAACACTGAAGCTTTCTTT. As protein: CASSLITGGNTEAFF.

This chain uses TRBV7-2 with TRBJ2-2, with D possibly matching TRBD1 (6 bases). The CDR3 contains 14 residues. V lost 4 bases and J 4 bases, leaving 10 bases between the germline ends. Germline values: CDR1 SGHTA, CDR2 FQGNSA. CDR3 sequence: CASSWGLRTGELFF. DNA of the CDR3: TGTGCCAGCAGCTGGGGGCTACGCACCGGGGAGCTGTTTTTT.

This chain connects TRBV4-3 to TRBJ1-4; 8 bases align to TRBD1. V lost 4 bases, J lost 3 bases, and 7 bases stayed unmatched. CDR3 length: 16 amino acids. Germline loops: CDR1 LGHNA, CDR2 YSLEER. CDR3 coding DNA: TGCGCCAGCAGCCTACTACCGGGACAGGCTAATGAAAAACTGTTTTTT. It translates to CASSLLPGQANEKLFF.

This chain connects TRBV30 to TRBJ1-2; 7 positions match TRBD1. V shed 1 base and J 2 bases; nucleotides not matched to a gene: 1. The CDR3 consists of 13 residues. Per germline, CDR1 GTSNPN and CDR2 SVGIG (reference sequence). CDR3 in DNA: TGTGCCTGGAGTGAGGGGGCGAACTATGGCTACACCTTC. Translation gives CAWSEGANYGYTF.

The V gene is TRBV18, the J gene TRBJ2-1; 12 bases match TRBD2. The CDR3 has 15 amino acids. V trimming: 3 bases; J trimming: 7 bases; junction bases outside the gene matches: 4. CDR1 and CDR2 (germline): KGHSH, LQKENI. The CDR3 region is CASSPLAGGTNEQFF. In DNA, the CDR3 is TGTGCCAGCTCACCTCTAGCGGGGGGGACTAATGAGCAGTTCTTC.

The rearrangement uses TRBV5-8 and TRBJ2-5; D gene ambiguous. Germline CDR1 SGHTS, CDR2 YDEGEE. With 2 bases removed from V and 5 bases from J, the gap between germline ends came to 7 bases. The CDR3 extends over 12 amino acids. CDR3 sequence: CASSFWSETQYF. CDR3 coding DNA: TGTGCCAGCAGCTTTTGGTCGGAGACCCAGTACTTC.

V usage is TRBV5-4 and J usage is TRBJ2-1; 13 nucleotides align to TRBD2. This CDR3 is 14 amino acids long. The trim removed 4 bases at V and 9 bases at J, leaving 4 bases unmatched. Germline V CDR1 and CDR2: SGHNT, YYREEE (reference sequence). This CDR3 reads CASSPRTSGGEQFF. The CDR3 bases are TGTGCCAGCAGCCCTAGGACTAGCGGGGGTGAGCAGTTCTTC.

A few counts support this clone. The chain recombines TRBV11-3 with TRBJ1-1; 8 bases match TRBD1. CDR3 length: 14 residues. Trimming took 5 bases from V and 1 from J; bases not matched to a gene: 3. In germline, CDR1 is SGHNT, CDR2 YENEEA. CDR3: CASSPGTGNTEAFF. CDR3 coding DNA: TGTGCCAGCAGCCCAGGGACAGGGAACACTGAAGCTTTCTTT.

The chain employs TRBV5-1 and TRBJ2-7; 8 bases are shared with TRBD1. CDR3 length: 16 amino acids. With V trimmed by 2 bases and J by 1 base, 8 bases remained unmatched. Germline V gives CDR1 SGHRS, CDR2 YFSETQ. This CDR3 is CASSFQGARGSYEQYF. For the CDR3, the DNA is TGCGCCAGCAGCTTTCAGGGGGCGCGAGGGTCCTACGAGCAGTACTTC.

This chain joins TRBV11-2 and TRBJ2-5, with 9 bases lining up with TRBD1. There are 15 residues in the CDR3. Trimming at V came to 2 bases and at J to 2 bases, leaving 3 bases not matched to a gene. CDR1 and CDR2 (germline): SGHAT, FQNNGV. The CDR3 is CASSLLGQGQETQYF. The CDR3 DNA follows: TGTGCCAGCAGCTTATTGGGACAGGGACAAGAGACCCAGTACTTC.